The clone carrying this T cell receptor (beta chain) has a handful of counts. Its antigen is still unknown. This record comes from a study of beta chain features in type 1 diabetes. Overall study findings and caveats: Shorter TCRB CDR3s, moderately but significantly so, were found in Type 1 diabetes patients in all four CD4+ subsets.

Trimming stripped 0 bases from V and 3 bases from J, with 9 bases between. The CDR3 runs to 14 residues. The germline V gene encodes CDR1 SGHAT and CDR2 FQNNGV. Expressed TCRB transcripts got sequenced, as all isolated RNA was reverse transcribed. Clones were sequenced by immunoSEQ multiplex PCR, and TCRdb holds only the in-frame ones, with some missing. The sample lists 550,000 to 850,000 clones, 10% to 15% occurring once. This receptor was identified in a man between 18 and 29 years old with type 1 diabetes. Sequenced material: naive CD4+ T cells from blood. The chain uses TRBV11-2 and TRBJ2-7; weak D call: TRBD2 (6 bases). The CDR3 DNA follows: TGTGCCAGCAGCTTAGACGGGGGTAGCTACGAGCAGTACTTC. Protein sequence: CASSLDGGSYEQYF.